These T cell receptor beta chains were read from a single sample in a study of shared clonotypes between healthy human individuals. Only in-frame clones appear in the TCRdb table, and some are missing; sequencing was by immunoSEQ multiplex PCR. Altogether 2 million to 2.5 million clones are present, approximately 94% being singletons, with the ten largest covering over 0.1%. Sequenced sample: naive CD4+ T cells sorted from blood. The source of these receptors is a young man in good health. Each CDR3 is given with its conserved first and last residue. A D gene is named only where the DNA matches it firmly. Clone sizes are given selectively: once, few, many, or a class where the clone is expanded.

CDR3 protein: CASGGQTNSPLHF; CDR3 DNA: TGTGCCAGCGGCGGACAGACGAATTCACCCCTCCACTTT; clone size: .; D gene: .; J gene: TRBJ1-6; V gene: TRBV11-2
CDR3 protein: CASSFRDRRPQHF; CDR3 DNA: TGTGCCAGCAGTTTCCGGGACAGAAGGCCCCAGCATTTT; clone size: .; D gene: TRBD1; J gene: TRBJ1-5; V gene: TRBV28
CDR3 protein: CASSLEGGLAGAEQYF; CDR3 DNA: TGTGCCAGCAGCTTAGAAGGGGGACTAGCGGGAGCCGAGCAGTACTTC; clone size: .; D gene: TRBD2; J gene: TRBJ2-7; V gene: TRBV7-9
CDR3 protein: CASSLLGRRDEKLFF; CDR3 DNA: TGCGCCAGCAGCTTGCTGGGGAGGAGGGATGAAAAACTGTTTTTT; clone size: .; D gene: .; J gene: TRBJ1-4; V gene: TRBV5-1
CDR3 protein: CASSGPGRTGGAYEQYF; CDR3 DNA: TGTGCCAGTAGTGGGCCCGGTAGGACAGGGGGCGCCTACGAGCAGTACTTC; clone size: .; D gene: TRBD1; J gene: TRBJ2-7; V gene: TRBV19
CDR3 protein: CASSGLSGRGDTQYF; CDR3 DNA: TGTGCCAGCAGCGGCCTTAGCGGGAGAGGGGATACGCAGTATTTT; clone size: .; D gene: TRBD2; J gene: TRBJ2-3; V gene: TRBV5-6
CDR3 protein: CASSPSEKREGQIDTQYF; CDR3 DNA: TGTGCCAGCTCCCCCTCCGAGAAGCGGGAGGGGCAGATAGATACGCAGTATTTT; clone size: once; D gene: TRBD2; J gene: TRBJ2-3; V gene: TRBV18
CDR3 protein: CASRTGGAETQYF; CDR3 DNA: TGTGCCAGCAGGACAGGGGGCGCAGAGACCCAGTACTTC; clone size: .; D gene: TRBD1; J gene: TRBJ2-5; V gene: TRBV6-1
CDR3 protein: CASRGGGSKADTQYF; CDR3 DNA: TGTGCCAGCAGGGGCGGGGGATCCAAGGCAGATACGCAGTATTTT; clone size: .; D gene: TRBD2; J gene: TRBJ2-3; V gene: TRBV28
CDR3 protein: CASSRTDTQYF; CDR3 DNA: TGTGCCAGCAGCAGAACAGATACGCAGTATTTT; clone size: .; D gene: .; J gene: TRBJ2-3; V gene: TRBV11-2
CDR3 protein: CASSVDGNRYEQYF; CDR3 DNA: TGTGCCAGCAGCGTAGACGGCAATCGCTACGAGCAGTACTTC; clone size: .; D gene: .; J gene: TRBJ2-7; V gene: TRBV9
CDR3 protein: CAWTSGDYGEQYF; CDR3 DNA: TGTGCCTGGACCTCAGGGGACTACGGTGAGCAGTACTTC; clone size: .; D gene: .; J gene: TRBJ2-7; V gene: TRBV30
CDR3 protein: CAISGPQTSGDTGELFF; CDR3 DNA: TGTGCCATCAGTGGGCCTCAGACTAGCGGCGACACCGGGGAGCTGTTTTTT; clone size: .; D gene: TRBD2; J gene: TRBJ2-2; V gene: TRBV10-3
CDR3 protein: CASTEKGTGYQPQHF; CDR3 DNA: TGTGCCTCAACAGAGAAAGGGACAGGTTATCAGCCCCAGCATTTT; clone size: .; D gene: TRBD1; J gene: TRBJ1-5; V gene: TRBV30
CDR3 protein: CASSGKGNTIYF; CDR3 DNA: TGCGCCAGCAGCGGCAAGGGGAACACCATATATTTT; clone size: .; D gene: .; J gene: TRBJ1-3; V gene: TRBV5-1
CDR3 protein: CASSFQGTYEQYF; CDR3 DNA: TGTGCCAGCAGCTTTCAGGGGACCTACGAGCAGTACTTC; clone size: .; D gene: .; J gene: TRBJ2-7; V gene: TRBV7-9
CDR3 protein: CASSFNQPQHF; CDR3 DNA: TGTGCCAGCAGTTTCAATCAGCCCCAGCATTTT; clone size: .; D gene: .; J gene: TRBJ1-5; V gene: TRBV6-1
CDR3 protein: CASSYAADVSPLHF; CDR3 DNA: TGTGCCAGCAGTTACGCCGCTGACGTCTCACCCCTCCACTTT; clone size: .; D gene: .; J gene: TRBJ1-6; V gene: TRBV6-6
CDR3 protein: CASGLVHGQLSYEQYF; CDR3 DNA: TGTGCTAGTGGTTTGGTACATGGCCAGTTATCCTACGAGCAGTACTTC; clone size: once; D gene: .; J gene: TRBJ2-7; V gene: TRBV12-5
CDR3 protein: CASSSLGTGGETQYF; CDR3 DNA: TGTGCCAGCAGTTCCCTCGGGACAGGGGGAGAGACCCAGTACTTC; clone size: .; D gene: TRBD1; J gene: TRBJ2-5; V gene: TRBV28
CDR3 protein: CASSLLGLNTGELFF; CDR3 DNA: TGTGCCAGCAGTTTATTGGGACTAAACACCGGGGAGCTGTTTTTT; clone size: .; D gene: TRBD2; J gene: TRBJ2-2; V gene: TRBV27
CDR3 protein: CATSGNQVYNEQFF; CDR3 DNA: TGTGCCACCAGCGGGAACCAAGTCTACAATGAGCAGTTCTTC; clone size: .; D gene: TRBD2; J gene: TRBJ2-1; V gene: TRBV10-3